The rows below give T cell receptor beta chains drawn from one sample of a study of long-term antiretroviral therapy in people with HIV. Some clones are missing from TCRdb's copy, which holds only in-frame ones; the method was immunoSEQ multiplex PCR. This table has roughly 2,500 clones, 75% to 85% appearing once. The sample consisted of unsorted PBMCs, taken 0.4 years before starting antiretroviral therapy. The receptor source for this set is a woman in her thirties or forties with HIV. The CDR3 runs from the conserved cysteine through the conserved F or W. The D gene is left open where the match is weak. Clone size is not always given. Where it is, it says once, few, many or a class for expanded clones.

CDR3aa	CDR3nt	abundance	v_gene	j_gene	d_gene
CASSEDGYGYTF	TGTGCCAGCAGTGAGGACGGATATGGCTACACCTTC	-	TRBV6-1	TRBJ1-2	-
CASSLAPGLAYEQFF	TGTGCCAGCAGCTTAGCTCCGGGACTAGCCTATGAGCAGTTCTTC	-	TRBV7-2	TRBJ2-1	TRBD2
CASKARLKGEGFTDTQYF	TGCGCCAGCAAGGCTAGACTAAAAGGGGAAGGGTTCACAGATACGCAGTATTTT	-	TRBV5-1	TRBJ2-3	-
CASSRTTGEETQYF	TGTGCCAGCAGCCGAACGACAGGGGAAGAGACCCAGTACTTC	once	TRBV6-5	TRBJ2-5	TRBD1
CASSFGQGLTQYF	TGTGCCAGCAGTTTCGGACAGGGACTGACCCAGTACTTC	-	TRBV27	TRBJ2-5	TRBD1
CASRSARNTEAFF	TGTGCCAGCAGGTCAGCCCGGAACACTGAAGCTTTCTTT	few	TRBV7-2	TRBJ1-1	-
CASSPPGIDTIYF	TGTGCCAGCTCACCACCAGGCATAGACACCATATATTTT	-	TRBV18	TRBJ1-3	-
CAIRSTGEGNQPQHF	TGTGCCATCAGATCGACAGGGGAAGGCAATCAGCCCCAGCATTTT	-	TRBV10-3	TRBJ1-5	TRBD1
CSIWTGLQETQYF	TGCAGCATTTGGACGGGACTTCAAGAGACCCAGTACTTC	-	TRBV29-1	TRBJ2-5	-
CASSLASVYTEAFF	TGCGCCAGCAGCTTGGCCTCAGTTTACACTGAAGCTTTCTTT	once	TRBV5-1	TRBJ1-1	-
CASRGLGADTQYF	TGTGCCAGCAGAGGACTAGGCGCAGATACGCAGTATTTT	-	TRBV6-6	TRBJ2-3	TRBD2
CASSLKNYGYTF	TGTGCCAGCAGCTTAAAGAACTATGGCTACACCTTC	-	TRBV7-8	TRBJ1-2	-
CAISGTSGILPPYEQYF	TGTGCCATCAGTGGGACTAGCGGGATCCTCCCACCCTACGAGCAGTACTTC	once	TRBV10-3	TRBJ2-7	TRBD2
CAISRTGREDEPQHF	TGTGCCATCAGTCGAACGGGACGGGAAGATGAGCCCCAGCATTTT	-	TRBV10-3	TRBJ1-5	-
CASSERAGLQTGELFF	TGTGCCAGCAGTGAAAGGGCAGGGTTACAGACCGGGGAGCTGTTTTTT	few	TRBV2	TRBJ2-2	-
CASSPRQGPEQYF	TGTGCCAGCAGCCCCCGACAGGGTCCCGAGCAGTACTTC	-	TRBV7-9	TRBJ2-7	TRBD1
CASSPLAGEQETQYF	TGTGCCAGCAGTCCGTTAGCGGGGGAGCAAGAGACCCAGTACTTC	-	TRBV6-5	TRBJ2-5	TRBD2
CASRRTSGSLTDTQYF	TGCGCCAGCAGAAGGACTAGCGGGAGCCTCACAGATACGCAGTATTTT	-	TRBV5-1	TRBJ2-3	TRBD2
CASSEALEWEQFF	TGTGCCAGCAGTGAAGCGCTGGAGTGGGAGCAGTTCTTC	few	TRBV6-1	TRBJ2-1	-
CASSLPISGRETQYF	TGTGCCAGCAGCTTACCAATTAGCGGGAGAGAGACCCAGTACTTC	-	TRBV7-9	TRBJ2-5	TRBD2
CASSLDTTGNTIYF	TGTGCCAGCAGCCTAGACACTACTGGAAACACCATATATTTT	-	TRBV28	TRBJ1-3	-
CASSPSGTPTDTQYF	TGTGCCAGCAGCCCCTCCGGGACTCCAACAGATACGCAGTATTTT	-	TRBV9	TRBJ2-3	-
CASSAGLAGDLSDTQYF	TGTGCCAGCAGCGCGGGACTAGCGGGAGATCTGTCAGATACGCAGTATTTT	-	TRBV13	TRBJ2-3	TRBD2
CASSQATGRELAAYNEQFF	TGTGCCAGCAGCCAGGCGACAGGGAGGGAACTAGCGGCTTACAATGAGCAGTTCTTC	-	TRBV4-2	TRBJ2-1	-
CASQEGTDTQYF	TGTGCCAGCCAGGAGGGTACAGATACGCAGTATTTT	-	TRBV9	TRBJ2-3	-
CASSTLPGELFF	TGTGCCAGCAGCACCTTACCCGGGGAGCTGTTTTTT	-	TRBV9	TRBJ2-2	-
CASSPEATDTQYF	TGTGCCAGCAGCCCTGAAGCCACAGATACGCAGTATTTT	-	TRBV6-5	TRBJ2-3	-
CASKVRTEISYEQYF	TGTGCCAGCAAGGTCCGGACAGAGATCTCCTACGAGCAGTACTTC	-	TRBV6-5	TRBJ2-7	-
CASSPGQFTDTQYF	TGTGCCAGCAGTCCGGGACAGTTCACAGATACGCAGTATTTT	-	TRBV28	TRBJ2-3	TRBD1
CASSLGLGGTEAFF	TGTGCCAGCAGCTTAGGGCTCGGGGGCACTGAAGCTTTCTTT	-	TRBV11-2	TRBJ1-1	-
CASSAPLAGGYNEQFF	TGCGCCAGCAGCGCCCCCCTAGCGGGAGGTTACAATGAGCAGTTCTTC	large	TRBV5-1	TRBJ2-1	TRBD2
CASSRRDNSYNEQFF	TGTGCCAGCAGCCGTCGGGATAATTCCTACAATGAGCAGTTCTTC	-	TRBV9	TRBJ2-1	-
CASCPRPSETQYF	TGTGCCAGCTGCCCCCGGCCCTCCGAGACCCAGTACTTC	-	TRBV27	TRBJ2-5	-
CASSSFPGSMGYEQYF	TGTGCCAGCAGTTCGTTCCCGGGATCCATGGGATACGAGCAGTACTTC	-	TRBV6-5	TRBJ2-7	-
CASSMKDRPLYEQYF	TGTGCCAGCAGTATGAAAGACAGGCCCCTCTACGAGCAGTACTTC	-	TRBV28	TRBJ2-7	-
CASSFGSGVGDTQYF	TGTGCCAGCAGCTTTGGGTCGGGAGTTGGGGATACGCAGTATTTT	few	TRBV7-2	TRBJ2-3	-
CASSFSTGKRYEQYF	TGTGCCAGCAGCTTTTCGACAGGGAAAAGATACGAGCAGTACTTC	-	TRBV5-6	TRBJ2-7	TRBD1
CASSSSGTSGRGPYNEQFF	TGTGCCAGCAGCTCATCCGGGACTAGCGGGAGAGGACCCTACAATGAGCAGTTCTTC	-	TRBV7-3	TRBJ2-1	TRBD2
CASSSGGDEQFF	TGTGCCAGCAGTTCCGGAGGGGATGAGCAGTTCTTC	-	TRBV28	TRBJ2-1	-
CASSFDRGVNIQYF	TGTGCCAGTAGTTTCGACAGGGGAGTAAACATTCAGTACTTC	-	TRBV19	TRBJ2-4	TRBD1
CASSLVAGRNTIYF	TGTGCCAGCAGCTTAGTTGCAGGACGAAACACCATATATTTT	-	TRBV7-9	TRBJ1-3	-